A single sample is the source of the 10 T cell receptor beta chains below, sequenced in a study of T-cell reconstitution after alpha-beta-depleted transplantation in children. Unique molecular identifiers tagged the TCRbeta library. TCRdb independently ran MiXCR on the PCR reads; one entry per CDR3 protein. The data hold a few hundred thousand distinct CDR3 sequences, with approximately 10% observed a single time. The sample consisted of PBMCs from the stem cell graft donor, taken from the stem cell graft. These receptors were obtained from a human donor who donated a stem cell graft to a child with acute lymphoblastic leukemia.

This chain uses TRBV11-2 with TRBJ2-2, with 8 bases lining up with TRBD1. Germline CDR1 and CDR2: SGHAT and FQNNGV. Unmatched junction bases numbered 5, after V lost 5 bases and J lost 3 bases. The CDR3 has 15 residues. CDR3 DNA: TGTGCCAGCAGCCAGGACAGGGTACACACCGGGGAGCTGTTTTTT. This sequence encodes CASSQDRVHTGELFF.

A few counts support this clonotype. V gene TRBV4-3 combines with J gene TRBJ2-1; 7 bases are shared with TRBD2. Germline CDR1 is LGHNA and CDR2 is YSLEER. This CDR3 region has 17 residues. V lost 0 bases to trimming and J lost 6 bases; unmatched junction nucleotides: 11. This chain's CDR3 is CASSQDPAGAHGNEQFF. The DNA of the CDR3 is TGCGCCAGCAGCCAAGATCCGGCGGGAGCCCATGGCAATGAGCAGTTCTTC.

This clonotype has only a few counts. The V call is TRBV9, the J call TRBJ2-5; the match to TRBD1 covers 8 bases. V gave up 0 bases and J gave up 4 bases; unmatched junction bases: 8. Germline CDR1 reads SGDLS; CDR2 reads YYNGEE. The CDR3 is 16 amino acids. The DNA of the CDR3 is TGTGCCAGCAGCGTAGAGGCAGGGGGCCGGCGAGAGACCCAGTACTTC. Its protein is CASSVEAGGRRETQYF.

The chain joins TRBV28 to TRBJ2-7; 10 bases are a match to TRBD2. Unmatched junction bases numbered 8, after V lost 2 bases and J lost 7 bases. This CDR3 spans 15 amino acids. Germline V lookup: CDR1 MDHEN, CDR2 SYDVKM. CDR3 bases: TGTGCCAGCAGTTTAGGAGCGGGAGGGCCTCGGGAGCAGTACTTC. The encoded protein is CASSLGAGGPREQYF. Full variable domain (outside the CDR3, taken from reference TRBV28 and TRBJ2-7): DVKVTQSSRYLVKRTGEKVFLECVQDMDHENMFWYRQDPGLGLRLIYFSYDVKMKEKGDIPEGYSVSREKKERFSLILESASTNQTSMYLCASSLGAGGPREQYFGPGTRLTVT.

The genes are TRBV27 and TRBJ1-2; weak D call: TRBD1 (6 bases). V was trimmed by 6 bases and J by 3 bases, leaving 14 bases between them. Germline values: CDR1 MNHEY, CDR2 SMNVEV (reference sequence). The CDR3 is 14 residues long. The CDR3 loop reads CASRRGGSDYGYTF. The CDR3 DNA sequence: TGTGCCAGCAGGAGGGGGGGTTCGGACTATGGCTACACCTTC.

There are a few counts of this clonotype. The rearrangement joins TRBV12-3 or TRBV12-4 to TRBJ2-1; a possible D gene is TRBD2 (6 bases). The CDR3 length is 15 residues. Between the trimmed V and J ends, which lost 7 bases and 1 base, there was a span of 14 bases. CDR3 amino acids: CASTRGEESYNEQFF. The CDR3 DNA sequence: TGTGCCAGCACCAGAGGGGAGGAATCCTACAATGAGCAGTTCTTC.

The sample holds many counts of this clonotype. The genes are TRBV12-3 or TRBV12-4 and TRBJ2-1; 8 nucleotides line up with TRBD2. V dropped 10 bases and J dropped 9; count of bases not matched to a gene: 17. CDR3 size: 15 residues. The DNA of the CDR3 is TGTGCCACCAAAAGAGCGGGAGAGGGGATTGGTGAGCAGTTCTTC. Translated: CATKRAGEGIGEQFF.

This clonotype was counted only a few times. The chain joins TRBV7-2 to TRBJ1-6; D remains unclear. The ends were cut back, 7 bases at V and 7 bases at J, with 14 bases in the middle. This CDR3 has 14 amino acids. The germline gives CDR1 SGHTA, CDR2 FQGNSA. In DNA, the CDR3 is TGTGCCAGCACCGTGACACTACCCAATTCACCCCTCCACTTT. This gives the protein CASTVTLPNSPLHF.

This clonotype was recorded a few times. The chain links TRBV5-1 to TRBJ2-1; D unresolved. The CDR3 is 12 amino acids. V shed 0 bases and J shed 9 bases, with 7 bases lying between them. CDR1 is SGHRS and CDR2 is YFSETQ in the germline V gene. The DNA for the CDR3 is TGCGCCAGCAGCTTGGATTGGGTTGAGCAGTTCTTC. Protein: CASSLDWVEQFF.

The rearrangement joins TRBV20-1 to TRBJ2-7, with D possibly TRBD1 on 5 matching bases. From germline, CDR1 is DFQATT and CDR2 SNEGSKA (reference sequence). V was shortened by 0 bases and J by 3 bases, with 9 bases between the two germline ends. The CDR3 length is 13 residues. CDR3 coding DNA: TGCAGTGCTAGAGATGACAGTTACTACGAGCAGTACTTC. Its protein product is CSARDDSYYEQYF.